The rows below give T cell receptor beta chains drawn from one sample of a study of T cells in Graves' hyperthyroidism and ophthalmopathy. TCRdb processed the multiplex PCR reads anew with MiXCR; each CDR3 protein has one entry. The sample has a few hundred thousand distinct CDR3 sequences, about 16% seen once; the top ten hold about 29%. Sequencing used blood. Receptor source: a woman in her 30s with Graves' ophthalmopathy. Each CDR3 is given with its conserved first and last residue. D genes are given only for firm matches. The listing skips clone size in some rows; elsewhere it reads once, few, many or a size class.

j_call: TRBJ2-5; clone_size: many; d_call: NA; v_call: TRBV13; cdr3_nt: TGCGCCAGCAGCTTGGGGCAAGAGACCCAGTACTTC; cdr3_aa: CASSLGQETQYF
j_call: TRBJ2-7; clone_size: many; d_call: NA; v_call: TRBV20-1; cdr3_nt: TGCAGTGCTAGGGGCGGGGACAGTCGGTCTTTGTACGAGCAGTACTTC; cdr3_aa: CSARGGDSRSLYEQYF
j_call: TRBJ2-7; clone_size: many; d_call: NA; v_call: TRBV5-6; cdr3_nt: TGTGCCAGCAGCTTGGGGCAGGGGATCAACGAGCAGTACTTC; cdr3_aa: CASSLGQGINEQYF
j_call: TRBJ2-6; clone_size: many; d_call: NA; v_call: TRBV30; cdr3_nt: TGTGCCTGGACTCAGGGTTGGGCAAGCTCTGGGGCCAACGTCCTGACTTTC; cdr3_aa: CAWTQGWASSGANVLTF
j_call: TRBJ2-1; clone_size: NA; d_call: TRBD2; v_call: TRBV19; cdr3_nt: TGTGCCAGTGGCCCCCCGGGACTAGCGGGGGGTGAGCAGTTCTTC; cdr3_aa: CASGPPGLAGGEQFF
j_call: TRBJ1-1; clone_size: NA; d_call: NA; v_call: TRBV30; cdr3_nt: TGTGCCTGGAGGAGGGGGGGGAACACTGAAGCTTTCTTT; cdr3_aa: CAWRRGGNTEAFF
j_call: TRBJ2-4; clone_size: NA; d_call: NA; v_call: TRBV28; cdr3_nt: TGTGCCAGCAGAACAGGGGGGGTCTTAGCCAAAAACATTCAGTACTTC; cdr3_aa: CASRTGGVLAKNIQYF
j_call: TRBJ1-5; clone_size: many; d_call: NA; v_call: TRBV27; cdr3_nt: TGTGCCAGCAGTTTATATCTGGGGAATCAGCCCCAGCATTTT; cdr3_aa: CASSLYLGNQPQHF
j_call: TRBJ2-7; clone_size: NA; d_call: NA; v_call: TRBV5-1; cdr3_nt: TGCGCCAGCAGCTTGGTAAATACGTTGGGGGTATACGAGCAGTACTTC; cdr3_aa: CASSLVNTLGVYEQYF
j_call: TRBJ2-1; clone_size: many; d_call: TRBD2; v_call: TRBV11-3; cdr3_nt: TGTGCCAGCTCGCCGGGGGAAGCGGGAGTCTACAATGAGCAGTTCTTC; cdr3_aa: CASSPGEAGVYNEQFF
j_call: TRBJ1-3; clone_size: NA; d_call: NA; v_call: TRBV28; cdr3_nt: TGTGCCAGCAGCGAACCGACAGGCCGCTCTGGAAACACCATATATTTT; cdr3_aa: CASSEPTGRSGNTIYF
j_call: TRBJ1-2; clone_size: NA; d_call: NA; v_call: TRBV7-2; cdr3_nt: TGTGCCAGCAGCTTTCGAGGGGATGATGGCTACACCTTC; cdr3_aa: CASSFRGDDGYTF
j_call: TRBJ2-1; clone_size: many; d_call: TRBD2; v_call: TRBV28; cdr3_nt: TGTGCCAGCAGTCCAGGGACTAGCGGGGGCTCCTACAATGAGCAGTTCTTC; cdr3_aa: CASSPGTSGGSYNEQFF
j_call: TRBJ2-1; clone_size: NA; d_call: NA; v_call: TRBV6-5; cdr3_nt: TGTGCCAGCAGTTACTCGCTATTCAACGAGCAGTTCTTC; cdr3_aa: CASSYSLFNEQFF
j_call: TRBJ2-1; clone_size: many; d_call: TRBD1; v_call: TRBV27; cdr3_nt: TGTGCCAGCAGTGAACCGGGACAGGGGAGATACAATGAGCAGTTCTTC; cdr3_aa: CASSEPGQGRYNEQFF
j_call: TRBJ1-1; clone_size: few; d_call: TRBD1; v_call: TRBV7-9; cdr3_nt: TGTGCCAGCAGCCCACAGGGGTTGAACACTGAAGCTTTCTTT; cdr3_aa: CASSPQGLNTEAFF
j_call: TRBJ2-4; clone_size: few; d_call: NA; v_call: TRBV6-5; cdr3_nt: TGTGCCAGCAGTTACTCAGAATTAGCCAAAAACATTCAGTACTTC; cdr3_aa: CASSYSELAKNIQYF
j_call: TRBJ1-1; clone_size: many; d_call: NA; v_call: TRBV3-1; cdr3_nt: TGTGCCAGCAGCCAAACTACAGGGTACACTGAAGCTTTCTTT; cdr3_aa: CASSQTTGYTEAFF
j_call: TRBJ1-3; clone_size: many; d_call: TRBD1; v_call: TRBV28; cdr3_nt: TGTGCCAGCAGGCCTTCGGGACAGGGAAGGAACACCATATATTTT; cdr3_aa: CASRPSGQGRNTIYF
j_call: TRBJ2-7; clone_size: NA; d_call: TRBD2; v_call: TRBV27; cdr3_nt: TGTGCCAGCTCGGGACTAGCGGGAGTGTACGAGCAGTACTTC; cdr3_aa: CASSGLAGVYEQYF
j_call: TRBJ2-4; clone_size: many; d_call: TRBD2; v_call: TRBV7-2; cdr3_nt: TGTGCCAGCCACGGTGGACTAGCGGGAGAGGGGATTCAGTACTTC; cdr3_aa: CASHGGLAGEGIQYF
j_call: TRBJ2-7; clone_size: few; d_call: TRBD2; v_call: TRBV20-1; cdr3_nt: TGCAGTGCTAGAGAGGGATATGGGTGGACTAGCGGGACCCCTTCCTACGAGCAGTACTTC; cdr3_aa: CSAREGYGWTSGTPSYEQYF
j_call: TRBJ2-1; clone_size: few; d_call: TRBD2; v_call: TRBV10-3; cdr3_nt: TGTGCCATCAGTGAGTCGAGTGTAAAGCTAGCGGGGTACAATGAGCAGTTCTTC; cdr3_aa: CAISESSVKLAGYNEQFF
j_call: TRBJ2-7; clone_size: NA; d_call: TRBD1; v_call: TRBV16; cdr3_nt: TGTGCCAGCAGCCAATCTCGGGACAGCAGCTCCTACGAGCAGTACTTC; cdr3_aa: CASSQSRDSSSYEQYF
j_call: TRBJ2-2; clone_size: many; d_call: NA; v_call: TRBV11-3; cdr3_nt: TGTGCCAGCAGCTTAATGGGGGGAAACACCGGGGAGCTGTTTTTT; cdr3_aa: CASSLMGGNTGELFF
j_call: TRBJ1-5; clone_size: many; d_call: NA; v_call: TRBV19; cdr3_nt: TGTGCCAGTAGGAGGGACCGCAATCAGCCCCAGCATTTT; cdr3_aa: CASRRDRNQPQHF
j_call: TRBJ1-2; clone_size: NA; d_call: NA; v_call: TRBV4-2; cdr3_nt: TGTGCCAGCAGCCAAGAGTGGTTAAGGGGCAGCAGGGTAGACTATGGCTACACCTTC; cdr3_aa: CASSQEWLRGSRVDYGYTF
j_call: TRBJ2-3; clone_size: many; d_call: NA; v_call: TRBV29-1; cdr3_nt: TGCAGCGCCCCGTGGCGGGACACAGATACGCAGTATTTT; cdr3_aa: CSAPWRDTDTQYF
j_call: TRBJ2-7; clone_size: NA; d_call: NA; v_call: TRBV11-2; cdr3_nt: TGTGCCAGCAGCGGGACGGCTCGGCACGAGCAGTACTTC; cdr3_aa: CASSGTARHEQYF
j_call: TRBJ2-7; clone_size: NA; d_call: NA; v_call: TRBV20-1; cdr3_nt: TGCAGTGCTAGTAAGGGGTCCCAGAGGGCTGAGCAGTACTTC; cdr3_aa: CSASKGSQRAEQYF
j_call: TRBJ1-1; clone_size: NA; d_call: NA; v_call: TRBV27; cdr3_nt: TGTGCCAGCAGTTTATCGGAGGGTGCTGAAGCTTTCTTT; cdr3_aa: CASSLSEGAEAFF
j_call: TRBJ1-5; clone_size: few; d_call: NA; v_call: TRBV28; cdr3_nt: TGTGCCAGCAGTCCGTACCAGGGGCATCAGCCCCAGCATTTT; cdr3_aa: CASSPYQGHQPQHF
j_call: TRBJ2-5; clone_size: NA; d_call: TRBD2; v_call: TRBV28; cdr3_nt: TGTGCCAGCAGTTTACTTGCGGGAGGTATCCAAGAGACCCAGTACTTC; cdr3_aa: CASSLLAGGIQETQYF